What follows are 20 T cell receptor beta chains derived from one specimen sequenced in a study of blood T cell repertoires in COVID-19. Clones were sequenced by immunoSEQ multiplex PCR, and TCRdb holds only the in-frame ones, with some missing. In the table there are 120,000 or so clones, 70% to 85% of which are singletons. Sample: peripheral blood. These receptors were taken from a woman in her 70s with acute or convalescent COVID-19.

CDR3 nucleotide sequence: TGTGCCAGCAGCTCCAGGACTAGCGGGGGTTTGGAGACCCAGTACTTC. Protein: CASSSRTSGGLETQYF. The rearrangement uses TRBV5-6 and TRBJ2-5; TRBD2 matches at 13 bases. The trim removed 3 bases at V and 5 bases at J, leaving 7 bases unmatched. The CDR3 length is 16 residues. Germline V lookup: CDR1 SGHDT, CDR2 YYEEEE.

V is TRBV19 and J is TRBJ1-1; 9 positions match TRBD1. Germline V gives CDR1 LNHDA, CDR2 SQIVND (reference sequence). The CDR3 spans 17 residues. V lost 9 bases and J lost 1; bases outside the gene matches: 15. The DNA of the CDR3 is TGTGCCAGCACCCGAAGGGGACAGGGTAGGGGGAACACTGAAGCTTTCTTT. This translates into CASTRRGQGRGNTEAFF.

The rearrangement links TRBV30 to TRBJ1-6; 7 bases map to TRBD1. V shed 2 bases and J 7 bases; nucleotides not matched to a gene: 5. Germline assignment: CDR1 GTSNPN and CDR2 SVGIG (reference sequence). The CDR3 contains 14 residues. CDR3 nucleotides: TGTGCCTGGAGTATGGGACAGAGGAATTCACCCCTCCACTTT. Its protein product is CAWSMGQRNSPLHF.

This chain connects TRBV29-1 to TRBJ2-5; possibly TRBD1 for D (7 bases). This CDR3 is 13 amino acids long. V gave up 5 bases and J gave up 5 bases, with 15 bases separating them. The germline gives CDR1 SQVTM, CDR2 ANQGSEA. This CDR3 reads CSVTNRGLETQYF. CDR3 coding DNA: TGCAGCGTTACCAACAGGGGACTTGAGACCCAGTACTTC.

V gene TRBV3-1 (or the pseudogene TRBV3-2) combines with J gene TRBJ2-1; 8 bases line up with TRBD2. The germline V gene has CDR1 LGHDT and CDR2 YNNKEL (reference sequence). Unmatched junction bases numbered 9, after V lost 3 bases and J lost 8 bases. The CDR3 is 15 amino acids. In nucleotides, the CDR3 is TGTGCCAGCAGCCAGGCCGGGGGGGGAGTGTATGAGCAGTTCTTC. Amino acid sequence: CASSQAGGGVYEQFF.

The V and J genes are TRBV7-2 and TRBJ2-1, with D perhaps matching TRBD1 (6 bases). Between the trimmed V and J ends, which lost 5 bases and 7 bases, there was a span of 18 bases. The CDR3 is 15 amino acids. Germline CDR1 is SGHTA and CDR2 is FQGNSA. CDR3 sequence (DNA): TGTGCCAGCAGCCTAGGCCAGGGGCGGGTGAATGAGCAGTTCTTC. This gives the protein CASSLGQGRVNEQFF.

This chain links TRBV19 with TRBJ1-1; perhaps TRBD1 as D (5 bases). The CDR3 spans 14 residues. Trimming pared 4 bases from V and 0 bases from J, leaving 9 bases between. Germline V gene lookup returns CDR1 LNHDA and CDR2 SQIVND (reference sequence). The CDR3 is CASSTLQVNTEAFF. The CDR3 DNA sequence: TGTGCCAGTAGTACGTTACAGGTGAACACTGAAGCTTTCTTT.

This clone was picked up a small number of times. The chain carries TRBV19 and TRBJ1-1, with TRBD1 matching over 9 bases. J gave up 2 bases and V 9 bases, and 10 bases lay outside the gene matches. CDR3 size: 15 residues. Germline CDR1 and CDR2: LNHDA and SQIVND (reference sequence). CDR3 coding DNA: TGTGCCAGCATCGGGGGACAGGGCTCAAACACTGAAGCTTTCTTT. It specifies CASIGGQGSNTEAFF.

CDR3 loop: CASSEGLAGHSGELFF. Here the CDR3 DNA reads TGTGCCAGCAGCGAAGGACTAGCGGGGCATAGCGGGGAGCTGTTTTTT. This rearrangement joins TRBV5-6 to TRBJ2-2; 12 nucleotides agree with TRBD2. CDR1 SGHDT and CDR2 YYEEEE come from the germline V gene. With 4 bases clipped from V and 7 bases from J, the junction kept 8 bases outside the gene matches. This CDR3 spans 16 amino acids.

CDR3 residues: CASSLGLGAGLKTQYF. The CDR3 coding sequence is TGCGCCAGCAGCTTGGGGTTGGGGGCAGGGTTGAAGACCCAGTACTTC. The genes are TRBV5-1 and TRBJ2-5; weak D call: TRBD1 (6 bases). Trimming removed 0 bases from V and 6 bases from J, with 18 bases in between. The CDR3 contains 16 residues. Germline CDR1 and CDR2: SGHRS and YFSETQ. The variable domain in full, completed from reference TRBV5-1 and TRBJ2-5, reads KAGVTQTPRYLIKTRGQQVTLSCSPISGHRSVSWYQQTPGQGLQFLFEYFSETQRNKGNFPGRFSGRQFSNSRSEMNVSTLELGDSALYLCASSLGLGAGLKTQYFGPGTRLLVL.

The chain couples TRBV2 to TRBJ1-5, with 7 positions matching TRBD1. CDR3 size: 13 residues. The germline V gene has CDR1 SNHLY and CDR2 FYNNEI. Unmatched junction bases numbered 6, after V lost 6 bases and J lost 7 bases. The CDR3 protein is CASRRDSPQPQHF. CDR3 in DNA: TGTGCCAGCAGAAGGGACAGTCCACAGCCCCAGCATTTT. Together with reference TRBV2 and TRBJ1-5, the CDR3 gives the full variable domain: EPEVTQTPSHQVTQMGQEVILRCVPISNHLYFYWYRQILGQKVEFLVSFYNNEISEKSEIFDDQFSVERPDGSNFTLKIRSTKLEDSAMYFCASRRDSPQPQHFGDGTRLSIL.

This rearrangement joins TRBV11-3 to TRBJ2-4; 9 bases fit TRBD1. This CDR3 spans 17 amino acids. The V gene end was trimmed by 1 base and the J gene end by 0 bases; junction bases not matched to a gene: 4. Germline V gene lookup returns CDR1 SGHNT and CDR2 YENEEA. The CDR3 nucleotides read TGTGCCAGCAGCTTAGGTTCGGGACAGGGAGCCAAAAACATTCAGTACTTC. Protein sequence: CASSLGSGQGAKNIQYF.

V is TRBV7-9 and J is TRBJ1-4; D is undetermined. Germline V lookup: CDR1 SEHNR, CDR2 FQNEAQ (reference sequence). Trimming shortened V by 6 bases and J by 10 bases, and 9 bases separated the two germline ends. CDR3 size: 11 residues. Written as DNA, the CDR3 is TGTGCCAGCAGTCCTAGATTAAAACTGTTTTTT. Translating gives CASSPRLKLFF.

This clone was observed a few times. At one end, the junction sequence differs from germline, possibly due to a read error. The chain has TRBV30 and TRBJ1-2, with 7 nucleotides matching TRBD1. The CDR3 consists of 14 residues. In germline, CDR1 is GTSNPN, CDR2 SVGIG (reference sequence). The CDR3: CAWGHTNFGQVLDF. The CDR3 region has the DNA TGTGCCTGGGGTCATACTAACTTTGGACAGGTCCTTGACTTC.

This chain connects TRBV7-9 to TRBJ1-1, with D perhaps matching TRBD1 (5 bases). Germline V CDR1 and CDR2: SEHNR, FQNEAQ (reference sequence). CDR3 size: 11 residues. With 6 bases removed from V and 7 bases from J, the gap between germline ends came to 9 bases. The CDR3 reads CASSLTVEAFF. DNA for the CDR3: TGTGCCAGCAGTTTGACAGTTGAAGCTTTCTTT.

The chain links TRBV9 to TRBJ2-7; TRBD1 agrees at 7 bases. Germline V lookup: CDR1 SGDLS, CDR2 YYNGEE. With V trimmed by 3 bases and J by 6 bases, 9 bases remained unmatched. The CDR3 is 14 amino acids. CDR3 coding DNA: TGTGCCAGCAGCGAGGGACAGAGACCCACCGAGCAGTACTTC. This translates into CASSEGQRPTEQYF.

The chain joins TRBV7-2 to TRBJ2-1, with TRBD1 as a possible D gene (5 bases). CDR3 size: 13 residues. V lost 1 base and J 6 bases, leaving 7 bases between the germline ends. Germline CDR1 is SGHTA and CDR2 is FQGNSA. DNA of the CDR3: TGTGCCAGCAGCTTAGGACAGCCCAATGAGCAGTTCTTC. This translates into CASSLGQPNEQFF.

In regard to this clone: The same CDR3 can be traced to other DNA sequences in this sample. The V call is TRBV7-9, the J call TRBJ1-1, with D unresolved. The germline gives CDR1 SEHNR, CDR2 FQNEAQ (reference sequence). The length of the CDR3 is 14 residues. Trimming stripped 1 base from V and 2 bases from J, with 8 bases between. The CDR3 region is CASSLVEGNTEAFF. CDR3 DNA: TGTGCCAGCAGCTTAGTTGAGGGAAACACTGAAGCTTTCTTT. The full variable domain, completed using reference TRBV7-9 and TRBJ1-1, is DTGVSQNPRHKITKRGQNVTFRCDPISEHNRLYWYRQTLGQGPEFLTYFQNEAQLEKSRLLSDRFSAERPKGSFSTLEIQRTEQGDSAMYLCASSLVEGNTEAFFGQGTRLTVV.

The DNA of the CDR3 is TGTGCCAGCAGTAGCCGGCGGAATGAGCAGTTCTTC. It yields the protein CASSSRRNEQFF. This sequence joins TRBV28 and TRBJ2-1; D is unresolved. V was shortened by 5 bases and J by 7 bases, with 9 bases between the two germline ends. The CDR3 spans 12 residues. Germline lookup yields CDR1 MDHEN and CDR2 SYDVKM.

This clone was recorded once. CDR3 DNA: TGCAGTGCTCACCACGGCTATGGCTACACCTTC. It yields the protein CSAHHGYGYTF. This sequence joins TRBV20-1 and TRBJ1-2; D not resolved. Germline loops: CDR1 DFQATT, CDR2 SNEGSKA (reference sequence). The CDR3 spans 11 residues. V shed 5 bases and J shed 4 bases, with 8 bases lying between them.